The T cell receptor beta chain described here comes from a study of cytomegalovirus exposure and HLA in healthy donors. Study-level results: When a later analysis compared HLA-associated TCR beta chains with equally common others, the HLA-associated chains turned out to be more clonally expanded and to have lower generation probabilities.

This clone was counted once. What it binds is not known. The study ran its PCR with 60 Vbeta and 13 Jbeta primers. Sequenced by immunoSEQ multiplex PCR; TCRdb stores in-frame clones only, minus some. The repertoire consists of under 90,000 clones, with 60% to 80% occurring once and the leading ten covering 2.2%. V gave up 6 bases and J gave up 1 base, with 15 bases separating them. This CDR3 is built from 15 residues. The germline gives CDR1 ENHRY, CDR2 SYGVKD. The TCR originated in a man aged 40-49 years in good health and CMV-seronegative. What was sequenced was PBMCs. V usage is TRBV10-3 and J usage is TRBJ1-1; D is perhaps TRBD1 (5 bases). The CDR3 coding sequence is TGTGCCATCAGAGCTGCCCCGACAGCGAACACTGAAGCTTTCTTT. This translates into CAIRAAPTANTEAFF.